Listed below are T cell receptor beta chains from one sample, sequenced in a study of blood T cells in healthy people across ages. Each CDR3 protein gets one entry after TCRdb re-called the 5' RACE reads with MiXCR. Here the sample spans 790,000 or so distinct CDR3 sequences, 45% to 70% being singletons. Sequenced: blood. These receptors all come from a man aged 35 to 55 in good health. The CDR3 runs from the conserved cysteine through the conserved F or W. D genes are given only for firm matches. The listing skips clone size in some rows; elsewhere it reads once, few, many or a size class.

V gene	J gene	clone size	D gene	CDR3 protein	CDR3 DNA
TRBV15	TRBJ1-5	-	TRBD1	CATSRDGQAGQHF	TGTGCCACCAGCAGAGACGGACAGGCAGGCCAGCATTTT
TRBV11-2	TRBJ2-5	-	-	CACNWAGVTETQYF	TGTGCCTGTAACTGGGCAGGGGTAACGGAGACCCAGTACTTC
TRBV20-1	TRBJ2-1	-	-	CSASSSWVSRSYNEQFF	TGCAGTGCTAGCTCCTCATGGGTCAGCCGGTCCTACAATGAGCAGTTCTTC
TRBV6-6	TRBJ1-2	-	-	CASSWTEDNYGYTF	TGTGCCAGCAGTTGGACGGAGGACAACTATGGCTACACCTTC
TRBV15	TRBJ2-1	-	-	CATCDLRDTRYNEQFF	TGTGCCACCTGCGACCTCCGGGACACAAGATACAATGAGCAGTTCTTC
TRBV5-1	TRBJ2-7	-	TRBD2	CASSFGFTSGKTYEQYF	TGCGCCAGCAGCTTCGGGTTCACTAGCGGGAAAACCTACGAGCAGTACTTC
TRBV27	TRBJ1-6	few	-	CASSLPGLGSPLHF	TGTGCCAGCAGTTTGCCGGGCCTGGGATCACCCCTCCACTTT
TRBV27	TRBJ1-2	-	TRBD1	CASSQRQGTINYGYTF	TGTGCCAGCAGCCAAAGACAGGGGACGATCAACTATGGCTACACCTTC
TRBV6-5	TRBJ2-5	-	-	CASSIRGGGETQYF	TGTGCCAGCAGTATCCGAGGGGGTGGAGAGACCCAGTACTTC
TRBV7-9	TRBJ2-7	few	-	CASSPAQGDNSYEQYF	TGTGCCAGCAGCCCCGCCCAGGGCGATAACTCCTACGAGCAGTACTTC
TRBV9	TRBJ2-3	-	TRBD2	CASSVEGTSWITDTQYF	TGTGCCAGCAGCGTAGAAGGGACTAGCTGGATTACAGATACGCAGTATTTT
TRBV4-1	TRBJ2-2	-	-	CASSHSVPQVSGELFF	TGCGCCAGCAGCCATTCCGTGCCGCAGGTGTCCGGGGAGCTGTTTTTT
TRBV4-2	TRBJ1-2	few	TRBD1	CASSQATGTGNYGYTF	TGTGCCAGCAGCCAAGCTACCGGGACAGGGAACTATGGCTACACCTTC
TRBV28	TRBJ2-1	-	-	CASSSPTDEQFF	TGTGCCAGCAGTTCTCCAACCGATGAGCAGTTCTTC
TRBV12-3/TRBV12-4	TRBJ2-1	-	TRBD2	CASSQSAGGELKQFF	TGTGCCAGCAGCCAATCGGCGGGGGGCGAGTTAAAGCAGTTCTTC
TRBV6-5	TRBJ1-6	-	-	CASSTLAGVGSPLHF	TGTGCCAGCAGTACCCTTGCAGGGGTAGGTTCACCCCTCCACTTT
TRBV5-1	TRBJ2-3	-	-	CASSLIGSADTQYF	TGCGCCAGCAGCTTGATCGGTAGCGCTGATACGCAGTATTTT
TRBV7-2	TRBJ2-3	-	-	CASSAEIRRGTDTQYF	TGTGCCAGCAGCGCAGAGATCCGGAGGGGCACAGATACGCAGTATTTT
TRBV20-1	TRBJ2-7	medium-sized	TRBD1	CSARDGTGIYEQYF	TGCAGTGCTAGAGACGGGACAGGGATCTACGAGCAGTACTTC
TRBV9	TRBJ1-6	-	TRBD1	CASSPRFDRDAHSPLHF	TGTGCCAGCAGCCCCCGGTTCGACAGGGACGCTCATTCACCCCTCCACTTT
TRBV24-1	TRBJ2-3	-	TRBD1	CATSGDSHTDTQYF	TGTGCCACCAGTGGGGACAGCCACACAGATACGCAGTATTTT
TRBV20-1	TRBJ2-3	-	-	CSSPDETDTQYF	TGCAGTTCACCGGACGAAACAGATACGCAGTATTTT
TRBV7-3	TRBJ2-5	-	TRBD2	CASSLGTSGKKTQYF	TGTGCCAGCAGCCTAGGGACTAGCGGGAAGAAGACCCAGTACTTC
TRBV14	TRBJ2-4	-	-	CASGQERTTNIQYF	TGTGCCAGCGGCCAAGAAAGGACAACAAACATTCAGTACTTC